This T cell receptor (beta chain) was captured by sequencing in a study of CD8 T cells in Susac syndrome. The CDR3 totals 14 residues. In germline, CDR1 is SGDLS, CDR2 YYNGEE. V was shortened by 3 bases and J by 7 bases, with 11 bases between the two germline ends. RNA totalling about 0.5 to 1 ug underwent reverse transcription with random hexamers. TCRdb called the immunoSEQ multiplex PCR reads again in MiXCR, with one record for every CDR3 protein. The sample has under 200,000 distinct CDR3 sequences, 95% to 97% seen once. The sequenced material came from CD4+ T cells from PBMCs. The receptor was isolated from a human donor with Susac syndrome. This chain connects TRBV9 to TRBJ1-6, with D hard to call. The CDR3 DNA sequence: TGTGCCAGCAGCGAAGACATTCGGAATTCACCCCTCCACTTT. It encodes CASSEDIRNSPLHF.